This is a list of T cell receptor beta chains from one sample in a study of graft-versus-host responses after intestinal transplantation. Produced via immunoSEQ multiplex PCR; TCRdb's table is partial and in-frame only. The data contain tens of thousands of clones, less than 95% of them singletons. These receptors have no identified antigens. Sequencing used unstimulated CD8+ T cells sorted from spleen or lymph node cells, obtained before intestinal transplant. Every receptor here comes from a human donor who received an intestinal transplant. The CDR3 runs from the conserved cysteine through the conserved F or W. D genes are given only for firm matches. The listing skips clone size in some rows; elsewhere it reads once, few, many or a size class.

d_gene: NA
v_gene: TRBV4-1
j_gene: TRBJ1-2
abundance: NA
CDR3nt: TGCGCCAGCAGCCAAGAGGGGACTTATGGCTACACCTTC
CDR3aa: CASSQEGTYGYTF

d_gene: NA
v_gene: TRBV5-4
j_gene: TRBJ2-3
abundance: NA
CDR3nt: TGTGCCTTCTGGGGGGCAGATACGCAGTATTTT
CDR3aa: CAFWGADTQYF

d_gene: NA
v_gene: TRBV6-5
j_gene: TRBJ2-1
abundance: NA
CDR3nt: TGTGCCAGCACCGTAGCTGGGGGCCTGAACAATGAGCAGTTCTTC
CDR3aa: CASTVAGGLNNEQFF

d_gene: NA
v_gene: TRBV6-5
j_gene: TRBJ1-6
abundance: NA
CDR3nt: TGTGCCAGCAGACAGAGGGTTTGGAATTCACCCCTCCACTTT
CDR3aa: CASRQRVWNSPLHF

d_gene: NA
v_gene: TRBV5-1
j_gene: TRBJ1-1
abundance: NA
CDR3nt: TGCGCCAGCAGGTGGACATCCATGAACACTGAAGCTTTCTTT
CDR3aa: CASRWTSMNTEAFF

d_gene: TRBD1
v_gene: TRBV19
j_gene: TRBJ2-7
abundance: NA
CDR3nt: TGTGCCAGTAGTTATGGGGACAGCTACGAGCAGTACTTC
CDR3aa: CASSYGDSYEQYF

d_gene: TRBD2
v_gene: TRBV6-5
j_gene: TRBJ2-7
abundance: NA
CDR3nt: TGTGCCAGCAGTGCAAGCGGGGGGGGGTCCTACGAGCAGTACTTC
CDR3aa: CASSASGGGSYEQYF

d_gene: NA
v_gene: TRBV7-3
j_gene: TRBJ2-5
abundance: NA
CDR3nt: TGTGCCAGCAGCTCCCTAGGGGGGGGAGAGACCCAGTACTTC
CDR3aa: CASSSLGGGETQYF

d_gene: TRBD2
v_gene: TRBV9
j_gene: TRBJ2-7
abundance: NA
CDR3nt: TGTGCCAGCAGCGTAGCGGCTAGCGGGAGTTACGAGCAGTACTTC
CDR3aa: CASSVAASGSYEQYF

d_gene: TRBD1
v_gene: TRBV5-4
j_gene: TRBJ1-1
abundance: NA
CDR3nt: TGTGCCAGCAGCCCCTTCACCGGGACAGGGGTCCCTGAAGCTTTCTTT
CDR3aa: CASSPFTGTGVPEAFF

d_gene: TRBD2
v_gene: TRBV9
j_gene: TRBJ2-7
abundance: NA
CDR3nt: TGTGCCAGCAGCGCCGGGGGGGCGGCCTACGAGCAGTACTTC
CDR3aa: CASSAGGAAYEQYF

d_gene: NA
v_gene: TRBV4-1
j_gene: TRBJ2-1
abundance: once
CDR3nt: TGCGCCAGCAGCCAAGTTTTAAGGGGGGGATCCTACAATGAGCAGTTCTTC
CDR3aa: CASSQVLRGGSYNEQFF

d_gene: TRBD1
v_gene: TRBV25-1
j_gene: TRBJ2-7
abundance: NA
CDR3nt: TGTGCCAGCAGCGGGACAGGGGTGGCCGAGCAGTACTTC
CDR3aa: CASSGTGVAEQYF

d_gene: NA
v_gene: TRBV11-2
j_gene: TRBJ1-1
abundance: NA
CDR3nt: TGTGCCAGCACCCCGTTTGTCCCTGAAGCTTTCTTT
CDR3aa: CASTPFVPEAFF

d_gene: TRBD2
v_gene: TRBV12-5
j_gene: TRBJ2-1
abundance: NA
CDR3nt: TGTGCTAGTGGTTCGCCGTCGGGACTAGCGGGGGGGCCCAGCTCCTACAATGAGCAGTTCTTC
CDR3aa: CASGSPSGLAGGPSSYNEQFF

d_gene: NA
v_gene: TRBV9
j_gene: TRBJ1-1
abundance: NA
CDR3nt: TGTGCCAGCAGCCCCCGCGGGGGGGATGAAGCTTTCTTT
CDR3aa: CASSPRGGDEAFF

d_gene: NA
v_gene: TRBV19
j_gene: TRBJ1-1
abundance: NA
CDR3nt: TGTGCCAGTAGTATCGGGGGTGGGGCTTTCTTT
CDR3aa: CASSIGGGAFF

d_gene: TRBD2
v_gene: TRBV11-1
j_gene: TRBJ2-7
abundance: NA
CDR3nt: TGTGCCAGCAGCTTATATTCGGGGGGAGGACTCGAGCAGTACTTC
CDR3aa: CASSLYSGGGLEQYF